The clone carrying this T cell receptor (beta chain) was seen a few times. What it binds is unknown. Using immunoSEQ multiplex PCR, the repertoire was profiled, and TCRdb retains in-frame clones only, with some absent. The record shows 80,000 or so clones for this sample, with no singletons present. This specimen comes from a study of T cell clonality in common variable immunodeficiency. Regarding the study as a whole: CVID subjects had higher TCRbeta clonality than healthy controls, most marked in about a third. Compared with controls, CVID subjects had fewer shared TCRbeta clones.

Sequences were obtained from peripheral blood mononuclear cells. This sequence was found in a person aged 18 to 75 in good health.

The CDR3 DNA, read in part, is TGTGCCAGCAGCTTAGCCCCCTCGCAGGGGGGTTCACCC. Translated, it gives CASSLAPSQGGSP. The complete CDR3 sequence is CASSLAPSQGGSPLHF. The chain uses TRBV7-8 and TRBJ1-6; TRBD1 matches 7 bases. Read data end 3 residues before the CDR3 end; the end is taken from the germline J gene. This CDR3 has 16 residues. J gave up 9 bases and V 0 bases, and 8 bases lay outside the gene matches. In germline, CDR1 is SGHVS, CDR2 FQNEAQ. Variable domain in full (rest from reference TRBV7-8 and TRBJ1-6): GAGVSQSPRYKVAKRGQDVALRCDPISGHVSLFWYQQALGQGPEFLTYFQNEAQLDKSGLPSDRFFAERPEGSVSTLKIQRTQQEDSAVYLCASSLAPSQGGSPLHFGNGTRLTVT.